Here is one T cell receptor beta chain with its context. Its antigen is undetermined. Other DNA sequences within the sample encode an identical CDR3. This was a deep-level run. Libraries were prepared by immunoSEQ multiplex PCR; TCRdb keeps only in-frame clonotypes and omits some of them. Seen here are over 2,000,000 clones, around 93% observed once, and the top ten hold less than 2%. This entry is derived from a study of shared clonotypes between healthy human individuals. Study background: The plates for each donor numbered three CD4 naive, three CD4 memory, two CD8 naive and one CD8 memory.

The study's findings and limits: Among donors, sharing of clonotypes was expected to be affected by sequencing depth.

Looked up from germline, CDR1 is MNHEY and CDR2 is SMNVEV (reference sequence). Trimming cost V 6 bases and J 0 bases; bases outside gene matches: 11. This CDR3 spans 16 amino acids. Naive CD8 cells lacked CD45RO and underwent positive selection for CCR7, leaving out terminally differentiated effector memory CD45RA+ cells. All participating donors were Caucasian adults from Nashville, Tennessee. Sequenced sample: naive CD8+ T cells from PBMCs. This TCR came from a man aged 18 to 29 in good health. Some clones in this sample may be carry-over from other donors' samples. V usage is TRBV27 and J usage is TRBJ2-7; the match to TRBD1 covers 7 bases. The CDR3 sequence: CASSPSTGSLSYEQYF. The CDR3 DNA sequence: TGTGCCAGCAGCCCATCGACAGGGAGCCTCTCCTACGAGCAGTACTTC.